Listed below are T cell receptor beta chains from one sample, sequenced in a study of T cells in Graves' hyperthyroidism and ophthalmopathy. From the multiplex PCR reads, TCRdb called clonotypes with MiXCR, one entry per CDR3 protein. The data hold approximately 520,000 distinct CDR3 sequences, with around 20% observed a single time. Sequenced material: blood. Every receptor here comes from a man aged 18-30 years with Graves' hyperthyroidism. The CDR3 runs from the conserved cysteine through the conserved F or W. A D gene is named only where the DNA matches it firmly. Expanded clones get a size class; other rows say once, few or many, or leave the size out.

cdr3_length clone_size d_call j_call v_call cdr3_nt cdr3_aa
15 many TRBD1 TRBJ1-2 TRBV5-1 TGCGCCAGCAGCTTCGGGGACAGGGAGAACTATGGCTACACCTTC CASSFGDRENYGYTF
16 . . TRBJ1-5 TRBV12-3/TRBV12-4 TGTGCCAGCAGTTTAGCCGGGACAATCAGCAATCAGCCCCAGCATTTT CASSLAGTISNQPQHF
12 many . TRBJ2-7 TRBV25-1 TGTGCCAGCAGTGACGGCGACTACGAGCAGTACTTC CASSDGDYEQYF
13 few . TRBJ1-1 TRBV30 TGTGCCTGGAGTGTACAGCTGAACACTGAAGCTTTCTTT CAWSVQLNTEAFF
14 many . TRBJ2-7 TRBV5-1 TGCGCCAGCAGGTCACCGGGACGGAGCTACGAGCAGTACTTC CASRSPGRSYEQYF
12 . . TRBJ1-6 TRBV28 TGTGCCAGCAGTTACAGTATATCACCCCTCCACTTT CASSYSISPLHF
14 many TRBD1 TRBJ1-1 TRBV29-1 TGCAGCGTTGAAGGGGGACAGGGCTTCACTGAAGCTTTCTTT CSVEGGQGFTEAFF
15 many TRBD1 TRBJ2-7 TRBV7-2 TGTGCCAGCAGCTTAGGGGCAGGGGGCCGAAGGGAGCAGTACTTC CASSLGAGGRREQYF
19 many . TRBJ1-1 TRBV4-3 TGCGCCAGCAGCCCCCTGACAGGTCCCTCAGTTCGTGAGAACACTGAAGCTTTCTTT CASSPLTGPSVRENTEAFF
14 many . TRBJ1-2 TRBV20-1 TGCAGTGCCCCGACCGATCCTCCTAACTATGGCTACACCTTC CSAPTDPPNYGYTF
12 many . TRBJ2-7 TRBV7-9 TGTGCCAGCAGCTCAGGGTCACACGAGCAGTACTTC CASSSGSHEQYF
14 many TRBD1 TRBJ2-5 TRBV5-1 TGCGCCAGCAGATCCGGGACAGACCAAGAGACCCAGTACTTC CASRSGTDQETQYF
14 . . TRBJ1-2 TRBV5-1 TGCGCCAGCAGCTTGGACGGTGTAGGGAATGGCTACACCTTC CASSLDGVGNGYTF
14 many TRBD1 TRBJ1-2 TRBV12-3/TRBV12-4 TGTGCCAGCAGCGGGACAGAATCTAACTATGGCTACACCTTC CASSGTESNYGYTF
19 few . TRBJ1-6 TRBV28 TGTGCCAGCAGTTTAATCGCAGGGGCAATGAGCTCCTATAATTCACCCCTCCACTTT CASSLIAGAMSSYNSPLHF
13 many . TRBJ2-5 TRBV6-5 TGTGCCAGCAGTTACTCGCGTCCCGAGACCCAGTACTTC CASSYSRPETQYF
14 many . TRBJ1-2 TRBV6-5 TGTGCCAGCAGTTTTGGGCCCGGGCGGTTTGGCTACACCTTC CASSFGPGRFGYTF
11 few . TRBJ2-5 TRBV30 TGTGCCTGGAGACAGAAAGAGACCCAGTACTTC CAWRQKETQYF
13 . . TRBJ1-2 TRBV6-1 TGTGCCAGCAGTGAAGTAGGGGACTATGGCTACACCTTC CASSEVGDYGYTF
12 many . TRBJ2-7 TRBV2 TGTGCCAGCAGCCGTACAACTTCCGAGCAGTACTTC CASSRTTSEQYF
15 few TRBD1 TRBJ1-1 TRBV12-3/TRBV12-4 TGTGCCAGCAGTTCGATTCGGGCAGGGGGCCGCGAAGCTTTCTTT CASSSIRAGGREAFF
12 many . TRBJ1-2 TRBV20-1 TGCAGTGCCCCCACCCCGGGCTATGGCTACACCTTC CSAPTPGYGYTF
16 . . TRBJ1-1 TRBV7-8 TGTGCCAGCAGCTTAGATTGGGCAGGGGCCAACACTGAAGCTTTCTTT CASSLDWAGANTEAFF
16 few . TRBJ1-3 TRBV11-2 TGTGCCAGCAGCGCCTTTCGACCGACCTCTGGAAACACCATATATTTT CASSAFRPTSGNTIYF
14 . . TRBJ1-5 TRBV27 TGTGCCAGCGGAACAGGGTTCCCCAATCAGCCCCAGCATTTT CASGTGFPNQPQHF
15 many . TRBJ1-5 TRBV20-1 TGCAGTGCAATCCACACCGGGGGAGGCAATCAGCCCCAGCATTTT CSAIHTGGGNQPQHF
15 many . TRBJ1-5 TRBV19 TGTGCCAGTTGGAACAGAGGGGGACCGGGTGAGCCCCAGCATTTT CASWNRGGPGEPQHF
15 many . TRBJ2-7 TRBV6-1 TGTGCCAGCAGCCCGAGCGCTACAGGGAAGTACGAGCAGTACTTC CASSPSATGKYEQYF
18 many . TRBJ2-2 TRBV19 TGTGCCAGTACCCTTCCCTCGAGGGGGAGCGAGAACACCGGGGAGCTGTTTTTT CASTLPSRGSENTGELFF
15 many TRBD1 TRBJ2-2 TRBV12-3/TRBV12-4 TGTGCCAGCAGTTCCCGGGACAGGGGAACCGGGGAGCTGTTTTTT CASSSRDRGTGELFF
16 many . TRBJ2-4 TRBV2 TGTGCCAGCAGTGAAGGGCAGGGGAGATGGGAGAACATTCAGTACTTC CASSEGQGRWENIQYF
15 many . TRBJ1-2 TRBV6-4 TGTGCCAGCAACCCGGGCCCCGAATCCTTCGATGGCTACACCTTC CASNPGPESFDGYTF
15 many TRBD1 TRBJ2-7 TRBV7-2 TGTGCCAGCAGCTTAATAGGACAGGGCTCCTACGAGCAGTACTTC CASSLIGQGSYEQYF
17 many TRBD1 TRBJ2-5 TRBV12-3/TRBV12-4 TGTGCCAGCAGTTTAAGGGACAGGGTCTTAAGCCAAGAGACCCAGTACTTC CASSLRDRVLSQETQYF
15 few . TRBJ1-1 TRBV6-5 TGTGCCAGCAGTTACTCCCTACAGGGAGACACTGAAGCTTTCTTT CASSYSLQGDTEAFF
12 few . TRBJ1-5 TRBV20-1 TGCAGTGCTAGGGGGAGCAATCAGCCCCAGCATTTT CSARGSNQPQHF
9 many . TRBJ1-2 TRBV20-1 TGCAGTGCTAGCAACTGGGGCACCTTC CSASNWGTF
16 . . TRBJ1-5 TRBV20-1 TGCAGTGCTAGAGATCTGAGGGCAGGACTCAATCAGCCCCAGCATTTT CSARDLRAGLNQPQHF
15 many . TRBJ1-6 TRBV6-5 TGTGCCAGCAGTTACTCCAACAGCAACTATTCACCCCTCCACTTT CASSYSNSNYSPLHF
16 many . TRBJ1-3 TRBV11-2 TGTGCCAGCAGCCAGGGACTGCCCTCTGCTAGAAACACCATATATTTT CASSQGLPSARNTIYF
15 many . TRBJ2-2 TRBV25-1 TGTGCCAGCAGTGAATCCCAGGGGAACACCGGGGAGCTGTTTTTT CASSESQGNTGELFF
13 many . TRBJ2-7 TRBV6-2/TRBV6-3 TGTGCCAGCAGTTATCGGACTATATACGAGCAGTACTTC CASSYRTIYEQYF
16 . . TRBJ2-2 TRBV19 TGTGCCAGTAGTGCAACAGGGATATGGGACACCGGGGAGCTGTTTTTT CASSATGIWDTGELFF